The T cell receptor beta chain described here comes from a study of a mutant IDH1 vaccine in newly diagnosed glioma (dated by TCRdb to the early 2020s). The study in broad terms: Of the 25 to 40 treated patients, about 62% were male and approximately 40% were female, and the mean age was approximately 40 years. Peripheral blood samples were drawn at six visits, namely V03 (baseline), V05, V07, V10, V12 and V13. Prior to enrollment, patients had been given standard therapy consisting of radiotherapy alone, temozolomide alone, or radiochemotherapy with temozolomide, with the combination given to most patients. For exploratory analyses, fewer than 30 treated patients had longitudinal TCRB deep sequencing done wherever samples were available.

As for this clone: The antigen it binds to is not known. Base qualities are not provided; no much larger clone lies one nucleotide away.

The time point label corresponds to: baseline, week 1 (first vaccination visit). The label giving this sample's treatment or condition can be read as: pre-vaccination baseline after standard-of-care therapy. Newly diagnosed WHO grade 3 or 4 IDH1-mutant astrocytomas showing loss of nuclear ATRX were present in the donors. The samples were drawn from NOA16, a multicentre, single-arm, open-label phase I trial in Germany that tested a mutant IDH1 peptide vaccine in humans for the first time. Visit V03 blood draws served as the baseline sample for immunogenicity testing. Genomic DNA for TCRB sequencing was extracted from EDTA blood using the DNeasy Blood and Tissue Kit. Study-wide conclusions, independent of this receptor: Selection of PBMC samples for TCRB deep sequencing was based on availability. Across multiple MHC alleles, vaccine-induced immune responses were seen in 90% to 95% of patients. The authors stated that sample limitations prevented analyses of patient blood samples from being reproduced. Pseudoprogression seemed to be unrelated to changes in the top peripheral T cell clonotypes found by TCRB sequencing.

Its CDR3 holds 16 amino acids, cysteine through phenylalanine. The retained sequence is limited to the CDR3, 48 bases, with the frame set at the first base. The trim is 2 bases for V and 8 bases for J, with a gap of 18 bases between the germline ends. The germline V gene (reference sequence) provides CDR1 LNHDA and CDR2 SQIVND. The library was built by means of the immunoSEQ multiplex PCR assay. The hsTCRB Kit was used according to the manufacturer's protocol to amplify rearranged TCR beta chain sequences. Sequencing of TCRB libraries was carried out on an Illumina MiSeq. On the authors' methods: Demultiplexing, trimming and gene mapping were performed with the kit vendor's proprietary platform. The clones in this table, taken by TCRdb from immuneACCESS, are in-frame only. Not every clone is retained; where verified, under half of the shortfall comes from an unresolved V gene, and the cause of the rest is unknown. V and J calls and clone size are given by that table; D and trimming were obtained from the DNA. For this sample the table gives around 26,000 clones, of which roughly 93% were detected only once. Of the sample, 1.2% is held by the ten largest clones.

The receptor was derived from a man between 35 and 55 years old with glioma. The sequencing here drew on PBMCs, taken from a glioma patient treated with radiotherapy, temozolomide or both. The receptor chain draws on TRBV19 and TRBJ2-2; perhaps TRBD1 is the D gene, with 7 bases matching. The CDR3 amino acid sequence is: CASSIQFGGGAGELFF. The sequence in DNA is TGTGCCAGTAGTATACAATTCGGAGGGGGCGCGGGGGAGCTGTTTTTT.